The 6 T cell receptor beta chains below come from one sample, sequenced in a study of CD8+ T cells in alopecia areata. Described treatment: oral pan-JAK inhibitor, 5-10 mg twice daily. Patients with alopecia areata provided lesional scalp punch biopsies as well as peripheral blood. Extraction and reverse transcription of RNA yielded cDNA as the sequencing template. Produced via immunoSEQ multiplex PCR; TCRdb's table is partial and in-frame only. The table includes some 19,000 clones, around three fifths detected once. The material sequenced was skin, taken at week 4, from a patient treated with tofacitinib. These TCRs come from a human donor with alopecia areata.

V gene TRBV5-8 combines with J gene TRBJ1-2; the D is unclear. The CDR3 is 16 residues long. The germline V gene encodes CDR1 SGHTS and CDR2 YDEGEE. Trimming stripped 0 bases from V and 3 bases from J, with 15 bases between. CDR3 in amino acids: CASSLARTGVYYGYTF. CDR3 nucleotide sequence: TGTGCCAGCAGCTTGGCAAGGACTGGGGTTTACTATGGCTACACCTTC.

CDR3: CASSSTGGSYNEQFF. The CDR3, as DNA: TGTGCCAGCAGTTCTACAGGGGGCTCCTACAATGAGCAGTTCTTC. The chain has TRBV6-5 and TRBJ2-1; TRBD1 matches 8 bases. This CDR3 has 15 amino acids. Germline V gene data show CDR1 as MNHEY and CDR2 as SVGAGI. Trimming at V came to 4 bases and at J to 0 bases, leaving 2 bases not matched to a gene.

The chain couples TRBV7-9 to TRBJ1-5; a weak D match, TRBD1 (5 bases). Between the trimmed V and J ends, which lost 5 bases and 5 bases, there was a span of 19 bases. Germline V lookup: CDR1 SEHNR, CDR2 FQNEAQ (reference sequence). CDR3 length: 16 amino acids. The CDR3 DNA sequence: TGTGCCAGCAGCCAGACCGGGGCGGGAGGTGATCAGCCCCAGCATTTT. Translated, it gives CASSQTGAGGDQPQHF.

The chain is built from TRBV7-9 and TRBJ1-2; D unresolved. Germline values: CDR1 SEHNR, CDR2 FQNEAQ (reference sequence). V dropped 5 bases and J dropped 4 bases, with 8 bases sitting between them. The CDR3 length is 12 residues. The CDR3 DNA reads TGTGCCAGCAGCCCCATGGCCTATGGCTACACCTTC. Amino acid sequence: CASSPMAYGYTF. The full variable domain, rest sourced from reference TRBV7-9 and TRBJ1-2, is DTGVSQNPRHKITKRGQNVTFRCDPISEHNRLYWYRQTLGQGPEFLTYFQNEAQLEKSRLLSDRFSAERPKGSFSTLEIQRTEQGDSAMYLCASSPMAYGYTFGSGTRLTVV.

The chain has TRBV21-1 and TRBJ2-7. TRBV21-1 is a pseudogene. The CDR3 length is 15 residues. CDR3 sequence: CASSKVERLGYEQYF. The CDR3 bases are TGTGCCAGCAGCAAAGTAGAAAGATTGGGCTACGAGCAGTACTTC.

The chain has TRBV6-4 and TRBJ2-3; 9 bases fit TRBD1. CDR3 length equals 15 residues. In germline, CDR1 is MRHNA, CDR2 SNTAGT. V lost 4 bases, J lost 2 bases, and 4 bases stayed unmatched. CDR3 coding DNA: TGTGCCAGCAGTGCCGGGACAGGGCACACAGATACGCAGTATTTT. Residues: CASSAGTGHTDTQYF.